Each of the 27 T cell receptor beta chains below was sequenced from the same sample in a study of blood T cell repertoires in COVID-19 (dated by TCRdb to 2018 to 2020). The method was the immunoSEQ multiplex PCR assay. The source is immuneACCESS, and TCRdb retained only in-frame sequences with V and J called. Part of the clones is not carried over; for the studies checked, unresolved V genes explain less than half of this, and the remainder is unexplained. For this sample there are just under 150,000 clones; 85% to 90% appear just once. About two fifths of the sample goes to the ten largest clones. Sequencing was performed on peripheral blood. Receptor source: a man aged 50-59 years who had recovered from COVID-19.

In nucleotides, the CDR3 is TGCGCCAGCAGCCAAGATCGGGGGGAGGGGAGCTCTGGGGCCAACGTCCTGACTTTC. This codes for CASSQDRGEGSSGANVLTF. V usage is TRBV4-1 and J usage is TRBJ2-6; 7 bases are shared with TRBD2. This CDR3 is built from 19 residues. Germline CDR1 MGHRA, CDR2 YSYEKL. The V segment lost 0 bases and the J segment 0 bases; nucleotides outside the gene matches: 8.

This clone was seen a few times. Other DNA sequences of this sample code for an identical CDR3. This chain connects TRBV4-1 to TRBJ1-2, with 9 bases fitting TRBD1. The CDR3 loop spans 15 amino acids. In germline, CDR1 is MGHRA, CDR2 YSYEKL. V shed 1 base, J shed 4 bases, and the junction held 4 bases outside the gene matches. CDR3 region: CASSQAGQGIYGYTF. The CDR3 bases are TGCGCCAGCAGCCAAGCGGGACAGGGAATCTATGGCTACACCTTC.

The chain recombines TRBV19 with TRBJ1-2; D might be TRBD1 (5 bases). This CDR3 has 15 residues. V was trimmed by 6 bases and J by 0 bases, leaving 14 bases between them. CDR1 and CDR2 from the germline V gene are LNHDA and SQIVND (reference sequence). CDR3: CASSQRGGANYGYTF. The CDR3 DNA reads TGTGCCAGTAGCCAACGGGGGGGGGCTAACTATGGCTACACCTTC.

This sequence joins TRBV4-3 and TRBJ2-3, with D uncertain. The V end was cut by 1 base, the J end by 6 bases, with 11 bases between. This CDR3 contains 14 residues. CDR1 is LGHNA, CDR2 YSLEER, per germline. The CDR3 reads CASSQGTVGDTQYF. Here the CDR3 DNA reads TGCGCCAGCAGCCAAGGTACGGTCGGTGATACGCAGTATTTT.

The chain employs TRBV13 and TRBJ2-7; TRBD1 matches 7 bases. CDR3 length: 14 residues. The germline V gene encodes CDR1 PRHDT and CDR2 FYEKMQ (reference sequence). V lost 4 bases, J lost 0 bases, and 3 bases stayed unmatched. The CDR3 DNA is TGTGCCAGCAGCTGGACAGGAGACTCCTACGAGCAGTACTTC. This encodes CASSWTGDSYEQYF.

The gene calls are TRBV6-2 or TRBV6-3 and TRBJ2-7; D perhaps matches TRBD1 (6 bases). The CDR3 has 14 amino acids. Germline CDR1 and CDR2: MNHEY and SVGEGT. The V and J ends lost 2 bases and 2 bases respectively, with 10 bases between them. CDR3 in DNA: TGTGCCAGCAGTTACCCGGACAGAACCTACGAGCAGTACTTC. It codes for CASSYPDRTYEQYF.

The V call is TRBV5-1, the J call TRBJ1-1; tentative D call: TRBD1 (5 bases). Trimming removed 0 bases at V and 3 bases at J, with 6 bases between. Germline values: CDR1 SGHRS, CDR2 YFSETQ. This CDR3 region has 13 residues. Written as DNA, the CDR3 is TGCGCCAGCAGCTTGGGACAGCACACTGAAGCTTTCTTT. This encodes CASSLGQHTEAFF.

This clone was found a few times. V gene TRBV4-1 combines with J gene TRBJ1-2; possible D gene TRBD1, 6 bases. Germline loops: CDR1 MGHRA, CDR2 YSYEKL. Trimming left V 1 base short and J 5 bases short, with 14 bases between. The CDR3 has 15 amino acids. CDR3 DNA sequence: TGCGCCAGCAGCCAAGCGGGGGGCCTTGCTTATGGCTACACCTTC. This sequence encodes CASSQAGGLAYGYTF.

The V call is TRBV27, the J call TRBJ1-2; D unclear. V lost 6 bases and J lost 2, with 13 bases in between. Per the germline V gene, CDR1 is MNHEY and CDR2 is SMNVEV (reference sequence). CDR3 length equals 14 residues. The CDR3 DNA follows: TGTGCCAGCAGCCCGCAGTCCATAAACTATGGCTACACCTTC. It encodes CASSPQSINYGYTF.

This chain links TRBV12-3 or TRBV12-4 with TRBJ1-2, with TRBD1 matching 9 bases. V trimming: 7 bases; J trimming: 14 bases; junction bases outside the gene matches: 11. This CDR3 comprises 12 residues. The CDR3 sequence is CASTPGDRVYTF. The CDR3 nucleotides read TGTGCCAGCACCCCGGGGGACAGGGTTTATACCTTC.

The chain links TRBV2 to TRBJ1-5; 7 nucleotides line up with TRBD1. J was trimmed by 4 bases and V by 6 bases; bases with no gene match: 9. The CDR3 is 15 residues long. The V gene's germline CDR1 is SNHLY and CDR2 FYNNEI. CDR3: CASRAGQTSNQPQHF. The CDR3 DNA is TGTGCCAGCAGGGCGGGACAGACGTCAAATCAGCCCCAGCATTTT.

The chain has TRBV11-2 and TRBJ2-3, with D hard to call. The CDR3 length is 14 residues. Trimming removed 0 bases at V and 6 bases at J, with 10 bases between. CDR1 is SGHAT and CDR2 is FQNNGV in the germline V gene. The CDR3 region has the DNA TGTGCCAGCAGCTTAGATCAGATCTGGGATACGCAGTATTTT. Protein product: CASSLDQIWDTQYF. The variable domain in full, completed from reference TRBV11-2 and TRBJ2-3, reads EAGVAQSPRYKIIEKRQSVAFWCNPISGHATLYWYQQILGQGPKLLIQFQNNGVVDDSQLPKDRFSAERLKGVDSTLKIQPAKLEDSAVYLCASSLDQIWDTQYFGPGTRLTVL.

This sequence joins TRBV6-1 and TRBJ1-2; 9 nucleotides agree with TRBD1. V dropped 6 bases and J dropped 5; count of bases not matched to a gene: 4. CDR3 length equals 13 residues. Germline V gene data show CDR1 as MNHNS and CDR2 as SASEGT. The DNA for the CDR3 is TGTGCCAGCAGCGGACAGGGGAGATATGGCTACACCTTC. Its translation: CASSGQGRYGYTF.

The chain carries TRBV4-2 and TRBJ1-1; D not resolved. V lost 0 bases, J lost 6 bases, and 14 bases lay in between. The CDR3 has 15 residues. The V gene's germline CDR1 is LGHNA and CDR2 YNFKEQ. The CDR3, as DNA: TGTGCCAGCAGCCAAGAACAGTCCCGTTTTGCTGAAGCTTTCTTT. Translated, it gives CASSQEQSRFAEAFF.

This chain uses TRBV5-1 with TRBJ1-4; 7 bases are shared with TRBD1. The length of the CDR3 is 14 residues. With V trimmed by 4 bases and J by 8 bases, 8 bases remained unmatched. Germline-derived CDR1 and CDR2 are SGHRS and YFSETQ. The CDR3 DNA reads TGCGCCAGCAGCCCAACCGGGACAGCCGAAAAACTGTTTTTT. Residues: CASSPTGTAEKLFF.

The rearrangement joins TRBV12-3 or TRBV12-4 to TRBJ1-1, with 9 bases identical to TRBD1. The CDR3 runs to 13 residues. V was clipped by 5 bases and J by 11 bases; unmatched bases: 9. CDR3 loop: CASSPQGAGSAFF. The CDR3 coding sequence is TGTGCCAGCAGTCCACAGGGGGCCGGGAGTGCTTTCTTT.

This clone was seen repeatedly, ten times or more. The rearrangement joins TRBV3-1 (or the pseudogene TRBV3-2) to TRBJ2-5; maybe TRBD1 (6 bases). The germline CDR1 and CDR2 sequences are LGHDT and YNNKEL (reference sequence). CDR3 size: 18 residues. V was pared by 4 bases and J by 5 bases, with 26 bases between. In DNA form, the CDR3 reads TGTGCCAGCAGCCCCAGAACGGCCGGGGAAGAAAGGGGGGAGACCCAGTACTTC. Protein product: CASSPRTAGEERGETQYF.

The V call is TRBV11-3, the J call TRBJ2-1; D possibly corresponds to TRBD1 (5 bases). Trimming took off 1 base at V and 0 bases at J, with 10 bases between the two ends. CDR3 size: 16 residues. Germline V gene lookup returns CDR1 SGHNT and CDR2 YENEEA. The CDR3 bases are TGTGCCAGCAGCTTAGCGACAGTTCCCTCCTACAATGAGCAGTTCTTC. This translates into CASSLATVPSYNEQFF.

This chain links TRBV30 with TRBJ2-7; possible D gene TRBD2, 5 bases. The CDR3 is 12 amino acids. Trimming stripped 4 bases from V and 4 bases from J, with 11 bases between. From germline, CDR1 is GTSNPN and CDR2 SVGIG (reference sequence). CDR3 DNA: TGTGCCTGGACCGCCACGGGGTACGAGCAGTACTTC. Translated, it gives CAWTATGYEQYF. Together with reference TRBV30 and TRBJ2-7, the CDR3 gives the full variable domain: SQTIHQWPATLVQPVGSPLSLECTVEGTSNPNLYWYRQAAGRGLQLLFYSVGIGQISSEVPQNLSASRPQDRQFILSSKKLLLSDSGFYLCAWTATGYEQYFGPGTRLTVT.

This chain uses TRBV28 with TRBJ1-2; 8 positions agree with TRBD1. Per the germline V gene, CDR1 is MDHEN and CDR2 is SYDVKM. The V gene end was trimmed by 11 bases and the J gene end by 0 bases; junction bases not matched to a gene: 8. There are 14 residues in the CDR3. The CDR3 is CASGTGPANYGYTF. In nucleotides, the CDR3 is TGTGCCTCAGGGACAGGTCCAGCTAACTATGGCTACACCTTC.

The rearrangement uses TRBV30 and TRBJ1-1; D not resolved. Germline loops: CDR1 GTSNPN, CDR2 SVGIG (reference sequence). V lost 0 bases and J 1 base, leaving 6 bases between the germline ends. This CDR3 region has 13 residues. CDR3 nucleotides: TGTGCCTGGAGTGTAGCCGAGAACACTGAAGCTTTCTTT. Its translation: CAWSVAENTEAFF.

The chain uses TRBV5-1 and TRBJ2-1; the D gene is possibly TRBD1 (6 bases). Trimming cost V 2 bases and J 9 bases, with 12 bases left between them. The germline gives CDR1 SGHRS, CDR2 YFSETQ. The CDR3 consists of 13 residues. The CDR3 loop is CASSFSVGGEQFF. The DNA of the CDR3 is TGCGCCAGCAGCTTTTCGGTAGGGGGTGAGCAGTTCTTC.

This clone was observed once. The chain links TRBV19 to TRBJ1-5, with unresolved D. Germline loops: CDR1 LNHDA, CDR2 SQIVND (reference sequence). The V gene lost 5 bases and the J gene lost 5 bases, with 13 bases spanning the gap. This CDR3 has 14 amino acids. The CDR3 sequence: CASSGGETDQPQHF. The CDR3 nucleotides read TGTGCCAGTAGTGGAGGAGAGACCGATCAGCCCCAGCATTTT. Filled out from reference TRBV19 and TRBJ1-5, the complete variable domain reads DGGITQSPKYLFRKEGQNVTLSCEQNLNHDAMYWYRQDPGQGLRLIYYSQIVNDFQKGDIAEGYSVSREKKESFPLTVTSAQKNPTAFYLCASSGGETDQPQHFGDGTRLSIL.

J is TRBJ1-1 and V is TRBV2; 9 bases line up with TRBD1. The CDR3 is 13 amino acids. J was trimmed by 5 bases and V by 6 bases; bases with no gene match: 4. Germline V gives CDR1 SNHLY, CDR2 FYNNEI. The CDR3 DNA reads as TGTGCCAGCAGAACAGGGGGCTGGACTGAAGCTTTCTTT. As protein: CASRTGGWTEAFF.

The count of this clone is one. V gene TRBV6-2 or TRBV6-3 combines with J gene TRBJ1-5, with D possibly matching TRBD1 (5 bases). The V end was cut by 2 bases, the J end by 7 bases, with 12 bases between. This CDR3 is 14 amino acids long. Germline CDR1 reads MNHEY; CDR2 reads SVGEGT. This chain's CDR3 is CASSYGGGGQPQHF. The CDR3 nucleotides read TGTGCCAGCAGTTACGGCGGGGGTGGCCAGCCCCAGCATTTT.

The genes are TRBV5-4 and TRBJ2-7, with a possible D match to TRBD2 (6 bases). The V and J ends lost 4 bases and 0 bases respectively, with 11 bases between them. The CDR3 is made up of 14 amino acids. Germline assignment: CDR1 SGHNT and CDR2 YYREEE (reference sequence). The CDR3 DNA is TGTGCCAGCAGCGGCGGAGGGCTCTCCTACGAGCAGTACTTC. Its translation is CASSGGGLSYEQYF. Full variable domain (remainder filled in from reference TRBV5-4 and TRBJ2-7): ETGVTQSPTHLIKTRGQQVTLRCSSQSGHNTVSWYQQALGQGPQFIFQYYREEENGRGNFPPRFSGLQFPNYSSELNVNALELDDSALYLCASSGGGLSYEQYFGPGTRLTVT.

V gene TRBV7-2 combines with J gene TRBJ2-2, with D possibly matching TRBD1 (5 bases). The CDR3 extends over 13 amino acids. V was cut by 3 bases and J by 6 bases, with 8 bases left in between. CDR1 SGHTA and CDR2 FQGNSA come from the germline V gene. The CDR3 bases are TGTGCCAGCAGCTTTAAGGGGTCCGGGGAGCTGTTTTTT. Translated, it gives CASSFKGSGELFF.